This TCR beta chain was documented in a study of patients and donors after allogeneic stem cell transplantation. From germline, CDR1 is SGHTA and CDR2 FQGNSA. This CDR3 spans 14 amino acids. V lost 3 bases, J lost 8 bases, and 13 bases lay in between. TCRdb reprocessed the RT-PCR reads via MiXCR and lists one record per CDR3 protein. The sample has 90,000 to 130,000 distinct CDR3 sequences; roughly 35% are singletons. This clonotype was sampled from a human donor who was either an allogeneic HSCT recipient or a stem cell or donor lymphocyte infusion donor (not recorded which). It is not recorded whose cells these are; they may come from a transplant donor. The sequencing input was blood, either unsorted or a sorted T cell fraction (not recorded which). The chain is built from TRBV7-2 and TRBJ2-2; maybe TRBD2 (6 bases). The CDR3 DNA reads TGTGCCAGCAGCTTCCTTACGGGAGTAGGGGAGCTGTTTTTT. It is translated as CASSFLTGVGELFF.